These T cell receptor beta chains were read from a single sample in a study of T cell responses to AZD1222 COVID-19 vaccine. Method: immunoSEQ multiplex PCR; TCRdb's copy keeps in-frame clones and lacks some. The table includes over 150,000 clones, 88% detected once. Sequenced material: peripheral blood, taken on day 0 of AZD1222 vaccination. The receptors here all came from an adult in good health. Both conserved end residues are part of each CDR3. A D gene is named only where the DNA matches it firmly.

J,D,V,CDR3,DNA
TRBJ1-1,-,TRBV4-3,CASSQDPTYTEAFF,TGCGCCAGCAGCCAAGATCCCACCTACACTGAAGCTTTCTTT
TRBJ1-1,-,TRBV3-1/TRBV3-2,CASSQMAGDTEAFF,TGTGCCAGCAGCCAAATGGCAGGGGACACTGAAGCTTTCTTT
TRBJ2-2,TRBD1,TRBV6-1,CASSGPGQGYTGELFF,TGTGCCAGCAGTGGCCCGGGACAGGGTTACACCGGGGAGCTGTTTTTT
TRBJ1-6,-,TRBV10-2,CASSRGGQNSPLHF,TGCGCCAGCTCCCGGGGGGGACAAAATTCACCCCTCCACTTT
TRBJ2-2,-,TRBV2,CASSEQRGGTGELFF,TGTGCCAGCAGTGAGCAGAGGGGTGGGACCGGGGAGCTGTTTTTT
TRBJ2-2,-,TRBV19,CASSSGPRVTGELFF,TGTGCCAGTAGTTCCGGGCCAAGGGTGACCGGGGAGCTGTTTTTT
TRBJ1-1,-,TRBV7-9,CASSFGPQGVGAFF,TGTGCCAGCAGCTTCGGTCCCCAGGGCGTGGGAGCTTTCTTT
TRBJ2-1,-,TRBV3-1/TRBV3-2,CASNSRMNNEQFF,TGTGCCAGCAACTCTCGAATGAACAATGAGCAGTTCTTC
TRBJ1-6,-,TRBV4-3,CASSQDQRSYNSPLHF,TGCGCCAGCAGCCAAGACCAACGGTCCTATAATTCACCCCTCCACTTT
TRBJ2-1,TRBD1,TRBV15,CATSRGGKGQGSYNEQFF,TGTGCCACCAGCAGAGGAGGCAAAGGACAGGGGTCCTACAATGAGCAGTTCTTC